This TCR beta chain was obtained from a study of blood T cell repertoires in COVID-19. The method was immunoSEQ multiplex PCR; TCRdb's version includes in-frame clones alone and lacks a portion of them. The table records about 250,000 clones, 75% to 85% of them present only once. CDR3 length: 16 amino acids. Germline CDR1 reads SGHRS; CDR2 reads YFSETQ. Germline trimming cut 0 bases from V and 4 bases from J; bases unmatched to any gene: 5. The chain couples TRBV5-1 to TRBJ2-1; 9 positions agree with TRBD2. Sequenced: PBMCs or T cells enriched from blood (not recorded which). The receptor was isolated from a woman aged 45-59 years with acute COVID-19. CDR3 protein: CASSLVVAGGYNEQFF. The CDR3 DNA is TGCGCCAGCAGCTTGGTTGTCGCGGGGGGGTACAATGAGCAGTTCTTC.